The subject of this entry is one TCR beta chain. Use of 60 Vbeta and 13 Jbeta primers characterized the PCR. TCRdb keeps only in-frame clones here, not all; method: immunoSEQ multiplex PCR. The table shows some 170,000 clones, with just under 80% occurring only once. The data derive from a study of cytomegalovirus exposure and HLA in healthy donors. CDR1 is SGHNT, CDR2 YYREEE, per germline (reference sequence). V shed 1 base and J shed 6 bases, with 7 bases lying between them. This CDR3 is built from 12 residues. Specimen: PBMCs. The clonotype originates from a female donor in good health and CMV-seronegative. V is TRBV5-4 and J is TRBJ1-1, with D unresolved. The CDR3: CASSLSSAEAFF. As DNA, the CDR3 is TGTGCCAGCAGCTTGTCCAGCGCTGAAGCTTTCTTT.